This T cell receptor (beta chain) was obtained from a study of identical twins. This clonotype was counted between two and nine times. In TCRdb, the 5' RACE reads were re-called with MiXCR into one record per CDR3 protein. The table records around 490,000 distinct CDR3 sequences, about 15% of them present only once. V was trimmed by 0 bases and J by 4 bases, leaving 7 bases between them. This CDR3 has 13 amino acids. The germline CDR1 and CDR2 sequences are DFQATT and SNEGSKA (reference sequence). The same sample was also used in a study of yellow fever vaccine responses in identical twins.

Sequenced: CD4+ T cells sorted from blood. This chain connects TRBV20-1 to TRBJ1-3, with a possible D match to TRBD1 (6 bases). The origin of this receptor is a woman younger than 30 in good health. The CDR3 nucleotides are TGCAGTGCTAGAGAAGACAGGGGAAACACCATATATTTT. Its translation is CSAREDRGNTIYF.